The 28 T cell receptor beta chains presented below share a single source sample, sequenced in a study of CD8 T cells in ankylosing spondylitis. One entry per CDR3 protein, called by TCRdb with MiXCR from the 5' RACE reads. The data hold roughly 38,000 distinct CDR3 sequences, with about 9.3% observed a single time. Sequences were obtained from blood, either unsorted or a sorted T cell fraction (not recorded which). The receptors stem from a male donor with ankylosing spondylitis or in good health (not recorded which).

This clonotype turned up a few times. The V gene is TRBV2, the J gene TRBJ2-7; 9 nucleotides agree with TRBD2. Losses at the gene ends were 5 bases for V and 4 bases for J; bases not matched to a gene: 21. The length of the CDR3 is 19 residues. Germline V CDR1 and CDR2: SNHLY, FYNNEI. As DNA, the CDR3 is TGTGCCAGCAGTACCCGACTAGGGGCGGGAGGGCCCGACCTTTACGAGCAGTACTTC. Its protein is CASSTRLGAGGPDLYEQYF. Full variable domain (missing parts from reference TRBV2 and TRBJ2-7): EPEVTQTPSHQVTQMGQEVILRCVPISNHLYFYWYRQILGQKVEFLVSFYNNEISEKSEIFDDQFSVERPDGSNFTLKIRSTKLEDSAMYFCASSTRLGAGGPDLYEQYFGPGTRLTVT.

This clonotype was counted many times. CDR3 sequence: CASSSLGGSYNEQFF. The CDR3 DNA is TGTGCCAGCAGTAGCCTGGGGGGATCCTACAATGAGCAGTTCTTC. The chain employs TRBV11-2 and TRBJ2-1, with a possible D match to TRBD2 (6 bases). Germline V gene lookup returns CDR1 SGHAT and CDR2 FQNNGV. V was pared by 6 bases and J by 1 base, with 13 bases between. The CDR3 is made up of 15 amino acids.

The V call is TRBV10-3, the J call TRBJ2-1; 7 bases fit TRBD1. After removal of 4 bases from V and 2 bases from J, the junction contained 5 bases not matched to a gene. The CDR3 is made up of 15 amino acids. CDR1 is ENHRY, CDR2 SYGVKD, per germline. For the CDR3, the DNA is TGTGCCATCAGTGCGACCGGACAGGCCTACAATGAGCAGTTCTTC. As protein: CAISATGQAYNEQFF.

This clonotype was detected ten times or more. J is TRBJ1-1 and V is TRBV6-2 or TRBV6-3; TRBD1 aligns across 8 bases. Germline CDR1 is MNHEY and CDR2 is SVGEGT. The CDR3 spans 15 residues. V gave up 6 bases and J gave up 4 bases; unmatched junction bases: 10. The CDR3 here is CASSPHGTGGTEAFF. The CDR3 DNA is TGTGCCAGCAGCCCCCATGGGACAGGCGGCACTGAAGCTTTCTTT.

This clonotype showed up many times. This chain links TRBV10-3 with TRBJ2-3, with D perhaps matching TRBD1 or TRBD2 (6 bases each). Germline values: CDR1 ENHRY, CDR2 SYGVKD. Trimming left V 7 bases short and J 6 bases short, with 17 bases between. The CDR3 is made up of 14 amino acids. The DNA of the CDR3 is TGTGCCATCAAGGAGCGTGGAGGGGGGGATACGCAGTATTTT. Amino acid sequence: CAIKERGGGDTQYF.

The V call is TRBV3-1, the J call TRBJ2-2, with D possibly called TRBD1 or TRBD2 (5 bases each). The CDR3 runs 22 residues. CDR1 is LGHDT and CDR2 is YNNKEL in the germline V gene (reference sequence). V dropped 3 bases and J dropped 5 bases, with 34 bases sitting between them. The CDR3 DNA reads as TGTGCCAGCAGCCATCCCCGACCTATCGGGGCCAAAGGTTCTGACGGTACCGGGGAGCTGTTTTTT. Amino acids: CASSHPRPIGAKGSDGTGELFF. Filled out from reference TRBV3-1 and TRBJ2-2, the complete variable domain reads DTAVSQTPKYLVTQMGNDKSIKCEQNLGHDTMYWYKQDSKKFLKIMFSYNNKELIINETVPNRFSPKSPDKAHLNLHINSLELGDSAVYFCASSHPRPIGAKGSDGTGELFFGEGSRLTVL.

The sample holds many counts of this clonotype. The rearrangement uses TRBV18 and TRBJ2-1, with 10 bases fitting TRBD2. Germline assignment: CDR1 KGHSH and CDR2 LQKENI. The CDR3 covers 14 residues. Trimming cost V 3 bases and J 8 bases; bases outside gene matches: 4. The CDR3 region has the DNA TGTGCCAGCTCACCGACTAGCGGGCTCGATGAGCAGTTCTTC. Translated, it gives CASSPTSGLDEQFF.

This clonotype has ten or more counts. J is TRBJ2-5 and V is TRBV28; 7 bases match TRBD2. The junction had 5 bases not matched to a gene; V was cut back by 2 bases and J by 5 bases. Germline lookup yields CDR1 MDHEN and CDR2 SYDVKM. This CDR3 is 14 amino acids long. CDR3 protein: CASSLAGDRETQYF. The CDR3 DNA follows: TGTGCCAGCAGTTTAGCGGGAGACCGGGAGACCCAGTACTTC.

This clonotype was observed at least ten times. V and J are TRBV20-1 and TRBJ2-1, with a weak D call TRBD2 (6 bases). The CDR3 is made up of 13 amino acids. The germline V gene has CDR1 DFQATT and CDR2 SNEGSKA (reference sequence). V lost 1 base to trimming and J lost 8 bases, with 12 bases between them. The CDR3 is CSARAGEIDEQFF. The CDR3 DNA sequence: TGCAGTGCTAGAGCGGGAGAGATCGATGAGCAGTTCTTC.

The sample holds many counts of this clonotype. The rearrangement uses TRBV4-1 and TRBJ2-7, with TRBD2 as a possible D gene (5 bases). Germline values: CDR1 MGHRA, CDR2 YSYEKL. The CDR3 is 14 amino acids. Trimming left V 0 bases short and J 2 bases short, with 8 bases between. The CDR3 is CASSQDEGTYEQYF. In DNA, the CDR3 is TGCGCCAGCAGCCAAGACGAGGGCACCTACGAGCAGTACTTC.

In this sample, this clonotype turned up many times. The chain combines TRBV18 with TRBJ2-1; D gene ambiguous. V lost 4 bases and J 0 bases, leaving 7 bases between the germline ends. Germline assignment: CDR1 KGHSH and CDR2 LQKENI. The CDR3 spans 14 residues. The CDR3 is CASSLSRSYNEQFF. In DNA form, the CDR3 reads TGTGCCAGCTCACTAAGCCGCTCCTACAATGAGCAGTTCTTC.

The table lists this clonotype with many counts. This chain links TRBV7-8 with TRBJ1-5, with 12 nucleotides matching TRBD1. The CDR3 has 15 amino acids. Germline CDR1 and CDR2: SGHVS and FQNEAQ. The V and J ends lost 5 bases and 3 bases, in that order; junction bases with no gene match: 2. The CDR3 sequence is CASSRDRGPNQPQHF. The CDR3 nucleotides are TGTGCCAGCAGCCGGGACAGGGGGCCCAATCAGCCCCAGCATTTT.

This clonotype was seen many times. This chain joins TRBV3-1 and TRBJ2-5; D gene uncertain. V was clipped by 1 base and J by 2 bases, with 5 bases between them. This CDR3 comprises 13 residues. Germline loops: CDR1 LGHDT, CDR2 YNNKEL (reference sequence). In DNA form, the CDR3 reads TGTGCCAGCAGCCAAGGGCCACAAGAGACCCAGTACTTC. It encodes CASSQGPQETQYF.

This clonotype came up many times. The chain uses TRBV12-3 or TRBV12-4 and TRBJ1-3; the D is unclear. The CDR3 is 15 residues long. V was shortened by 7 bases and J by 0 bases, with 13 bases between the two germline ends. CDR3 sequence (DNA): TGTGCCAGCAAATTTGACGGAATCTCTGGAAACACCATATATTTT. Encoded protein: CASKFDGISGNTIYF.

The table lists this clonotype with many counts. The chain has TRBV7-9 and TRBJ2-3, with 10 positions matching TRBD1. The germline gives CDR1 SEHNR, CDR2 FQNEAQ (reference sequence). Unmatched junction bases numbered 5, after V lost 3 bases and J lost 2 bases. This CDR3 region has 16 residues. CDR3 sequence: CASSFEGTGDTDTQYF. CDR3 coding DNA: TGTGCCAGCAGCTTTGAAGGGACAGGGGACACAGATACGCAGTATTTT.

This clonotype was recorded many times. This chain connects TRBV7-9 to TRBJ2-7, with 9 bases identical to TRBD2. V gave up 5 bases and J gave up 3 bases; unmatched junction bases: 8. From germline, CDR1 is SEHNR and CDR2 FQNEAQ (reference sequence). The CDR3 contains 15 residues. The CDR3 loop is CASSPTAGGLYEQYF. Here the CDR3 DNA reads TGTGCCAGCAGCCCGACAGCGGGAGGACTCTACGAGCAGTACTTC.

This clonotype was recorded at least ten times. The rearrangement links TRBV29-1 to TRBJ2-1; D may be TRBD1 (10 bases). Germline V CDR1 and CDR2: SQVTM, ANQGSEA. V lost 8 bases and J lost 9, with 29 bases in between. CDR3 length: 16 amino acids. DNA of the CDR3: TGCAGCCACGCGGGACAGGGGACTAGCCGCATGTCTGAGCAGTTCTTC. This translates into CSHAGQGTSRMSEQFF.

This clonotype was detected ten times or more. The chain recombines TRBV2 with TRBJ2-1; 10 nucleotides match TRBD2. The V and J ends lost 7 bases and 9 bases, in that order; junction bases with no gene match: 3. Per the germline V gene, CDR1 is SNHLY and CDR2 is FYNNEI. The CDR3 consists of 12 residues. CDR3 sequence: CASTSGSPEQFF. Here the CDR3 DNA reads TGTGCCAGCACTAGCGGGAGTCCTGAGCAGTTCTTC.

This clonotype showed up many times. This sequence joins TRBV3-1 and TRBJ1-5; a possible D gene is TRBD1 (5 bases). The CDR3 has 16 residues. V lost 3 bases and J 0 bases, leaving 12 bases between the germline ends. Germline-derived CDR1 and CDR2 are LGHDT and YNNKEL (reference sequence). CDR3 nucleotide sequence: TGTGCCAGCAGCCACGGGACGGTGTATAGCAATCAGCCCCAGCATTTT. It encodes CASSHGTVYSNQPQHF.

The chain employs TRBV20-1 and TRBJ2-4; possibly TRBD2 for D (6 bases). Deletions cut 5 bases from V and 6 bases from J, with 14 bases between. The CDR3 spans 13 residues. From germline, CDR1 is DFQATT and CDR2 SNEGSKA (reference sequence). CDR3 sequence reads: CSASGTSRNIQYF. CDR3 DNA sequence: TGCAGTGCTTCGGGGACTTCCAGAAACATTCAGTACTTC.

V is TRBV29-1 and J is TRBJ2-2; D uncertain. The CDR3 runs 15 residues. Deletions cut 4 bases from V and 1 base from J, with 13 bases between. Germline V lookup: CDR1 SQVTM, CDR2 ANQGSEA. This chain's CDR3 is CSVARSQVNTGELFF. In DNA form, the CDR3 reads TGCAGCGTTGCTAGGAGCCAAGTGAACACCGGGGAGCTGTTTTTT.

This clonotype was counted ten times or more. The genes are TRBV5-6 and TRBJ1-1; 8 bases agree with TRBD1. The germline V gene has CDR1 SGHDT and CDR2 YYEEEE. With V trimmed by 2 bases and J by 6 bases, 9 bases remained unmatched. The CDR3 spans 15 residues. The CDR3 spells CASSFGQGGSAEAFF. The CDR3 coding sequence is TGTGCCAGCAGCTTCGGACAGGGAGGATCGGCTGAAGCTTTCTTT.

This clonotype has ten or more counts. The gene calls are TRBV2 and TRBJ2-1, with 7 bases aligning to TRBD1. The CDR3 runs 17 residues. V was pared by 4 bases and J by 0 bases, with 9 bases of the junction left unmatched. Germline V lookup: CDR1 SNHLY, CDR2 FYNNEI. CDR3: CASSASGTVSSYNEQFF. In DNA form, the CDR3 reads TGTGCCAGCAGTGCTTCCGGGACAGTGAGCTCCTACAATGAGCAGTTCTTC.

This clonotype was recorded at least ten times. The chain couples TRBV14 to TRBJ2-1; the D is unclear. Germline-derived CDR1 and CDR2 are SGHDN and FVKESK. The CDR3 runs to 13 residues. The V end was cut by 4 bases, the J end by 4 bases, with 8 bases between. The CDR3 loop is CASSPSMYNEQFF. Written as DNA, the CDR3 is TGTGCCAGCAGCCCGAGCATGTACAATGAGCAGTTCTTC.

This clonotype was counted many times. V gene TRBV3-1 combines with J gene TRBJ2-1; 14 bases line up with TRBD2. V dropped 5 bases and J dropped 6; count of bases not matched to a gene: 6. CDR1 is LGHDT and CDR2 is YNNKEL in the germline V gene (reference sequence). The CDR3 runs 16 residues. CDR3 residues: CASSLKTSGRGNEQFF. The CDR3 bases are TGTGCCAGCAGCTTAAAGACTAGCGGGAGGGGCAATGAGCAGTTCTTC.

This chain's CDR3 is CARSLLAGGPYNEQFF. CDR3 sequence (DNA): TGTGCCAGAAGCTTACTAGCGGGAGGGCCTTACAATGAGCAGTTCTTC. The rearrangement uses TRBV5-3 and TRBJ2-1, with 13 bases lining up with TRBD2. TRBV5-3 falls under the ORF class, with uncertain function. The CDR3 runs to 16 residues. V dropped 2 bases and J dropped 4; count of bases not matched to a gene: 3.

This clonotype was counted many times. This chain connects TRBV27 to TRBJ2-3, with TRBD2 matching 10 bases. Germline V lookup: CDR1 MNHEY, CDR2 SMNVEV (reference sequence). This CDR3 region has 18 residues. V lost 3 bases, J lost 2 bases, and 11 bases stayed unmatched. In nucleotides, the CDR3 is TGTGCCAGCAGTTTGGGTTCTAGCGGGAGACCGATCACAGATACGCAGTATTTT. Translation gives CASSLGSSGRPITDTQYF.

This chain joins TRBV20-1 and TRBJ2-1; D gene unclear. From germline, CDR1 is DFQATT and CDR2 SNEGSKA (reference sequence). The CDR3 loop spans 12 amino acids. V lost 6 bases and J 7 bases, leaving 13 bases between the germline ends. The CDR3 sequence is CSAADGRNEQFF. The CDR3 nucleotides are TGCAGTGCCGCGGATGGTCGAAATGAGCAGTTCTTC.